Shown below are 24 T cell receptor beta chains from a single sample sequenced in a study of identical twins. TCRdb redid the calling of the 5' RACE reads with MiXCR, one entry per CDR3 protein. The table has about 480,000 distinct CDR3 sequences, 12% to 15% seen once; the top ten hold approximately 0.52%. Separately, the same data were catalogued under a study of yellow fever vaccine responses in identical twins.

Sequences were obtained from CD4+ T cells sorted from blood. The receptors derive from a woman aged 18-35 years in good health.

The gene calls are TRBV7-2 and TRBJ2-3; maybe TRBD2 (6 bases). The length of the CDR3 is 13 residues. Trimming cost V 3 bases and J 8 bases, with 12 bases left between them. Per the germline V gene, CDR1 is SGHTA and CDR2 is FQGNSA. The CDR3 DNA reads as TGTGCCAGCAGCTTGGGTAGGGACTCTACGCAGTATTTT. Its translation is CASSLGRDSTQYF.

This clonotype came up a few times. The chain combines TRBV20-1 with TRBJ1-3, with 9 bases matching TRBD1. CDR1 DFQATT and CDR2 SNEGSKA come from the germline V gene (reference sequence). CDR3 length: 19 amino acids. Trimming cost V 5 bases and J 0 bases; bases outside gene matches: 17. CDR3 sequence: CSAEARGTGSIPSGNTIYF. For the CDR3, the DNA is TGCAGTGCTGAGGCCCGGGGGACAGGGAGTATCCCCTCTGGAAACACCATATATTTT.

This chain joins TRBV3-1 and TRBJ2-7; D may be TRBD1 (5 bases). Germline CDR1 LGHDT, CDR2 YNNKEL (reference sequence). The V gene lost 6 bases and the J gene lost 7 bases, with 25 bases spanning the gap. CDR3 length: 16 amino acids. DNA for the CDR3: TGTGCCAGCAGTCACGCGAAGACAAAAGGCCAGGGAGAGCAGTACTTC. This encodes CASSHAKTKGQGEQYF.

This chain joins TRBV6-2 or TRBV6-3 and TRBJ1-1; no clear D. This CDR3 spans 13 amino acids. V was clipped by 2 bases and J by 1 base, with 5 bases between them. Germline V lookup: CDR1 MNHEY, CDR2 SVGEGT. CDR3 nucleotide sequence: TGTGCCAGCAGTTACCAGAGGAACACTGAAGCTTTCTTT. Translated: CASSYQRNTEAFF.

The CDR3 DNA reads TGTGCCAGCAGCCAAATATCACGGGGGGGCGACGATACGCAGTATTTT. Translation gives CASSQISRGGDDTQYF. The chain carries TRBV3-1 and TRBJ2-3; 8 bases match TRBD2. The length of the CDR3 is 16 residues. J gave up 6 bases and V 2 bases, and 10 bases lay outside the gene matches. Germline V gene data show CDR1 as LGHDT and CDR2 as YNNKEL (reference sequence).

V gene TRBV21-1 combines with J gene TRBJ2-7. TRBV21-1 is termed a pseudogene. The CDR3 consists of 10 residues. The CDR3 sequence: CASKDYEQYF. CDR3 bases: TGTGCCAGCAAGGACTACGAGCAGTACTTC.

In this sample, this clonotype turned up a few times. The chain employs TRBV12-3 or TRBV12-4 and TRBJ2-3; 9 nucleotides line up with TRBD2. This CDR3 is 15 amino acids long. The V and J ends lost 5 bases and 10 bases, in that order; junction bases with no gene match: 13. The CDR3 here is CASSPRLAVGRAQYF. Here the CDR3 DNA reads TGTGCCAGCAGTCCACGACTAGCGGTTGGAAGGGCGCAGTATTTT.

The rearrangement joins TRBV4-3 to TRBJ2-3, with D unresolved. CDR1 LGHNA and CDR2 YSLEER come from the germline V gene. This CDR3 comprises 14 residues. Trimming shortened V by 0 bases and J by 7 bases, and 11 bases separated the two germline ends. The CDR3 DNA follows: TGCGCCAGCAGCCAAGATAGACACAGATATACGCAGTATTTT. Protein: CASSQDRHRYTQYF.

This clonotype was seen only a few times. V is TRBV6-1 and J is TRBJ2-2; D may be TRBD2 (5 bases). V was pared by 7 bases and J by 1 base, with 10 bases between. Germline V gene lookup returns CDR1 MNHNS and CDR2 SASEGT. This CDR3 is 14 amino acids long. The CDR3 loop reads CASKGLVNTGELFF. CDR3 nucleotide sequence: TGTGCCAGCAAAGGACTGGTGAACACCGGGGAGCTGTTTTTT.

The V and J genes are TRBV6-2 or TRBV6-3 and TRBJ2-3; 7 bases map to TRBD1. Germline V gene sequence: CDR1 MNHEY, CDR2 SVGEGT. The CDR3 runs 16 residues. J lost 3 bases, V lost 5 bases, and 11 bases had no gene match. CDR3 DNA: TGTGCCAGCAGTATACAGGGGCCCTTATCGACAGATACGCAGTATTTT. Protein product: CASSIQGPLSTDTQYF.

J is TRBJ2-7 and V is TRBV27; tentative D call: TRBD1 (5 bases). CDR3 length: 16 residues. The V gene's germline CDR1 is MNHEY and CDR2 SMNVEV (reference sequence). Trimming shortened V by 3 bases and J by 2 bases, and 17 bases separated the two germline ends. In DNA form, the CDR3 reads TGTGCCAGCAGTTTTGTAGGGGCCAGCTCCACCTACGAGCAGTACTTC. Its protein is CASSFVGASSTYEQYF.

This sequence joins TRBV6-1 and TRBJ2-5; D might be TRBD1 (6 bases). From germline, CDR1 is MNHNS and CDR2 SASEGT. CDR3 size: 15 residues. V gave up 5 bases and J gave up 5 bases, with 18 bases separating them. CDR3 in amino acids: CASSITTGSGETQYF. The CDR3 nucleotides are TGTGCCAGCAGTATAACCACAGGGTCAGGGGAGACCCAGTACTTC.

The rearrangement joins TRBV6-2 or TRBV6-3 to TRBJ2-2; D gene unclear. This CDR3 has 13 residues. Germline values: CDR1 MNHEY, CDR2 SVGEGT. The ends were cut back, 7 bases at V and 2 bases at J, with 8 bases in the middle. CDR3 amino acids: CASNRPNTGELFF. The CDR3 DNA reads TGTGCCAGCAATCGGCCCAACACCGGGGAGCTGTTTTTT.

The V and J genes are TRBV7-8 and TRBJ1-5, with a tentative D call TRBD1 (5 bases). This CDR3 has 13 amino acids. In germline, CDR1 is SGHVS, CDR2 FQNEAQ. The V end lost 4 bases, the J end lost 6 bases, and 10 bases lay between the germline ends. CDR3 sequence: CASSSRQGQPQHF. The CDR3, as DNA: TGTGCCAGCAGCTCACGGCAGGGTCAGCCCCAGCATTTT.

Note on this clonotype: Since the CDR3 does not end with the conserved phenylalanine or tryptophan, this likely comes from a read error. The chain combines TRBV28 with TRBJ2-1; D uncertain. The V end lost 6 bases, the J end lost 5 bases, and 11 bases lay between the germline ends. Looked up from germline, CDR1 is MDHEN and CDR2 is SYDVKM. The CDR3 covers 13 residues. The CDR3 nucleotides read TGTGCCAGCAGAACCGGCTTTAACAATGAGCAGTTCTTA. It is translated as CASRTGFNNEQFL.

J is TRBJ2-3 and V is TRBV28; possibly TRBD1 or TRBD2 for D (5 bases each). Looked up from germline, CDR1 is MDHEN and CDR2 is SYDVKM. CDR3 size: 12 residues. Trimming took off 7 bases at V and 6 bases at J, with 11 bases between the two ends. The DNA of the CDR3 is TGTGCCAGCATGACGGGGCGGGATACGCAGTATTTT. Protein product: CASMTGRDTQYF.

The CDR3 here is CASNFRGLAGGPSRDEQFF. Written as DNA, the CDR3 is TGTGCCAGCAATTTTAGGGGACTAGCGGGAGGGCCTTCTCGGGATGAGCAGTTCTTC. The genes are TRBV6-5 and TRBJ2-1; 16 nucleotides agree with TRBD2. Trimming cost V 7 bases and J 8 bases; bases outside gene matches: 17. CDR1 is MNHEY and CDR2 is SVGAGI in the germline V gene. The CDR3 runs 19 residues.

The CDR3 sequence is CASSYSNRVHEQYF. CDR3 nucleotides: TGTGCCAGCAGTTACTCGAACAGGGTCCACGAGCAGTACTTC. This chain joins TRBV6-5 and TRBJ2-7; the D gene is possibly TRBD1 (6 bases). The V end lost 0 bases, the J end lost 5 bases, and 11 bases lay between the germline ends. The length of the CDR3 is 14 residues. From germline, CDR1 is MNHEY and CDR2 SVGAGI.

This CDR3 reads CATSRGLSEKLFF. For the CDR3, the DNA is TGCGCCACGTCCAGGGGGCTAAGTGAAAAACTGTTTTTT. The chain joins TRBV10-1 to TRBJ1-4, with 8 bases aligning to TRBD1. The CDR3 has 13 amino acids. The germline V gene encodes CDR1 WNHNN and CDR2 SYGVQD (reference sequence). The V and J ends lost 10 bases and 7 bases, in that order; junction bases with no gene match: 8.

V usage is TRBV20-1 and J usage is TRBJ2-7; tentatively, D is TRBD1 (5 bases). Trimming took 0 bases from V and 5 from J, leaving 14 bases between them. The length of the CDR3 is 14 residues. Germline loops: CDR1 DFQATT, CDR2 SNEGSKA (reference sequence). The CDR3: CSAREERGLNEQYF. In DNA, the CDR3 is TGCAGTGCTAGAGAAGAAAGGGGTTTGAACGAGCAGTACTTC.

Only a few counts were recorded for this clonotype. The rearrangement uses TRBV6-5 and TRBJ1-1, with D tentatively TRBD1 (5 bases). V shed 0 bases and J shed 5 bases, with 10 bases lying between them. This CDR3 region has 14 residues. Germline V lookup: CDR1 MNHEY, CDR2 SVGAGI. The CDR3 DNA sequence: TGTGCCAGCAGTTACTCTCAGGGCGGGACTGAAGCTTTCTTT. Translated, it gives CASSYSQGGTEAFF.

The genes are TRBV29-1 and TRBJ2-2; 7 positions match TRBD1. Germline CDR1 SQVTM, CDR2 ANQGSEA. The CDR3 has 13 residues. After removal of 4 bases from V and 2 bases from J, the junction contained 1 base not matched to a gene. CDR3 amino acids: CSVGTGNTGELFF. CDR3 coding DNA: TGCAGCGTTGGGACAGGCAACACCGGGGAGCTGTTTTTT.

This clonotype turned up a few times. This chain connects TRBV29-1 to TRBJ2-5, with D possibly called TRBD1 or TRBD2 (6 bases each). Germline loops: CDR1 SQVTM, CDR2 ANQGSEA. The CDR3 loop spans 13 amino acids. Trimming shortened V by 3 bases and J by 3 bases, and 11 bases separated the two germline ends. The CDR3 nucleotides are TGCAGCGTTGAGGAGGGGGGAAAAGAGACCCAGTACTTC. This translates into CSVEEGGKETQYF.

The chain carries TRBV28 and TRBJ2-7; 10 nucleotides match TRBD1. CDR1 is MDHEN, CDR2 SYDVKM, per germline. CDR3 length: 13 amino acids. Losses at the gene ends were 6 bases for V and 5 bases for J; bases not matched to a gene: 4. CDR3 bases: TGTGCCAGCAGGACAGGGGGCGGAAACGAGCAGTACTTC. Protein: CASRTGGGNEQYF.